Sequencing of this T cell receptor beta chain was carried out in a study of PD-1 blockade in classical Hodgkin lymphoma. Regarding the study as a whole: Reported baseline diversity: healthy donors highest, relapsed/refractory patients lowest.

From germline, CDR1 is LGHNT and CDR2 FRNRAP. This CDR3 has 14 amino acids. V was pared by 5 bases and J by 5 bases, with 5 bases of the junction left unmatched. Measured with immunoSEQ multiplex PCR; TCRdb has only the in-frame clones, and not every one. This sample yields tens of thousands of clones, of which just over 70% are seen a single time; approximately 4.3% belongs to the top ten. A note on this clone: What it recognizes is unknown.

Every one of the patients relapsed after autologous stem cell transplantation (brentuximab vedotin exposure was variable). Sequencing was performed on peripheral blood mononuclear cells (PBMCs), taken before the second cycle of nivolumab. The sequence was collected from a human donor with classical Hodgkin lymphoma. The chain carries TRBV12-5 and TRBJ1-1; 10 bases agree with TRBD1. The CDR3 DNA follows: TGTGCTAGTGGTCGAGGGACAGGGGAGACTGAAGCTTTCTTT. As protein: CASGRGTGETEAFF.